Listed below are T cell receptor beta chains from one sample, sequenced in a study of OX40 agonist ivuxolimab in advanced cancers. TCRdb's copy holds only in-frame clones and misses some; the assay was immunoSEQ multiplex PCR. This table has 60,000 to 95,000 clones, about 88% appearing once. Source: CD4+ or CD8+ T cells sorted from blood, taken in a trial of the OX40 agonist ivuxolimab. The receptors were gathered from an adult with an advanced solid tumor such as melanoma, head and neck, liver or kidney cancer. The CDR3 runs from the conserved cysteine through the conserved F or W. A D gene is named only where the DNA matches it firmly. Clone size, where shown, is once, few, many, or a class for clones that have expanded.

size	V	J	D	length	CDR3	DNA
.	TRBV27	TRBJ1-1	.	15	CASRLSPQGTTEAFF	TGTGCCAGCAGGCTGTCCCCACAGGGTACGACTGAAGCTTTCTTT
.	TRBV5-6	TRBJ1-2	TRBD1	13	CASTREGATGYTF	TGTGCCAGCACCCGGGAGGGGGCGACTGGCTACACCTTC
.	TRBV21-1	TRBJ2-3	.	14	CASSNGEREYTQYF	TGTGCCAGCAGCAATGGGGAGCGGGAGTACACGCAGTATTTT
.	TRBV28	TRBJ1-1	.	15	CASSQPGGGGPEAFF	TGTGCCAGCAGTCAGCCGGGCGGAGGGGGGCCTGAAGCTTTCTTT
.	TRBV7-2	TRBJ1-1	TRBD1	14	CASNTARGLTEAFF	TGTGCCAGCAACACAGCTAGGGGGCTCACTGAAGCTTTCTTT
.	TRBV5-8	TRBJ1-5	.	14	CASSFWGSDQPQHF	TGTGCCAGCAGCTTCTGGGGGAGCGATCAGCCCCAGCATTTT
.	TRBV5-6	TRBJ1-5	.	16	CASSLWEGYKNQPQHF	TGTGCCAGCAGCTTGTGGGAGGGATACAAAAATCAGCCCCAGCATTTT
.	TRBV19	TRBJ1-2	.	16	CASSRLGETANYGYTF	TGTGCCAGTAGTAGGTTAGGTGAAACCGCTAACTATGGCTACACCTTC
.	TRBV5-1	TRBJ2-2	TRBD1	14	CASSLGQGAGELFF	TGCGCCAGCAGCTTGGGACAGGGGGCCGGGGAGCTGTTTTTT
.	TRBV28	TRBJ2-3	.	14	CASSVKAGTDTQYF	TGTGCCAGCAGTGTCAAGGCAGGCACAGATACGCAGTATTTT
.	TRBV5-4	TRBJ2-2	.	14	CASSLGSNTGELFF	TGTGCCAGCAGCTTGGGATCGAACACCGGGGAGCTGTTTTTT
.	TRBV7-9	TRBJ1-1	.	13	CASSYQGNTEAFF	TGTGCCAGCAGTTATCAGGGTAACACTGAAGCTTTCTTT
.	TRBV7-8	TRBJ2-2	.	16	CASSPSGTSNTGELFF	TGTGCCAGCAGCCCATCCGGGACCTCGAACACCGGGGAGCTGTTTTTT
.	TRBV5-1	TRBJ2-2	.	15	CASSLLPSGPGELFF	TGCGCCAGCAGCCTACTACCAAGCGGTCCCGGGGAGCTGTTTTTT
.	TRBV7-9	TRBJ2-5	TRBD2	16	CASSLATGGPEETQYF	TGTGCCAGCAGCTTAGCGACGGGGGGGCCCGAAGAGACCCAGTACTTC
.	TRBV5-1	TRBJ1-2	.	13	CASSPAGNYGYTF	TGCGCCAGCAGCCCAGCGGGAAACTATGGCTACACCTTC
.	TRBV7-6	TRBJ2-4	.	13	CASSLGDQSIQYF	TGTGCCAGCAGCTTGGGGGATCAAAGCATTCAGTACTTC
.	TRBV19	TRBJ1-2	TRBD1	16	CASRPTGTGKNYGYTF	TGTGCCAGTAGACCAACCGGGACAGGGAAGAACTATGGCTACACCTTC
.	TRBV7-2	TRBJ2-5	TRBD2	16	CASSLVGGGNQETQYF	TGTGCCAGCAGTTTAGTTGGGGGGGGAAACCAAGAGACCCAGTACTTC
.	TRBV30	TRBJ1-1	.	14	CAWRQVPVNTEAFF	TGTGCCTGGAGACAGGTACCTGTGAACACTGAAGCTTTCTTT
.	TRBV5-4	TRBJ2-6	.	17	CASSPGISGTGANVLTF	TGTGCCAGCAGCCCCGGGATTTCGGGGACTGGGGCCAACGTCCTGACTTTC
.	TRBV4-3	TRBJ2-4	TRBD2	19	CASSQDKIASGIAKNIQYF	TGCGCCAGCAGCCAAGATAAAATTGCTAGCGGGATAGCCAAAAACATTCAGTACTTC
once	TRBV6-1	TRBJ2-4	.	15	CASRGTQPAKNIQYF	TGTGCCAGCAGGGGGACCCAACCAGCCAAAAACATTCAGTACTTC
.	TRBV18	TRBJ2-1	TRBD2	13	CASFTSGRAAQFF	TGTGCCAGCTTTACTAGCGGGAGGGCCGCTCAATTCTTC
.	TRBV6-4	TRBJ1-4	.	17	CASSPLRGGLTNEKLFF	TGTGCCAGCAGTCCCCTACGTGGGGGGCTGACTAATGAAAAACTGTTTTTT
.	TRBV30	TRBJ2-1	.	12	CAWSASRNEQFF	TGTGCCTGGAGCGCCAGTAGAAATGAGCAGTTCTTC
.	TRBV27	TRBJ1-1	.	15	CASSWLPTAVTEAFF	TGTGCCAGCAGTTGGCTACCGACAGCAGTCACTGAAGCTTTCTTT
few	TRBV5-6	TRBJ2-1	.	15	CASSRGRSFYNEQFF	TGTGCCAGCAGCCGAGGAAGATCTTTTTACAATGAGCAGTTCTTC
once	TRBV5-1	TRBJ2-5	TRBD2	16	CASSLGTAGGQETQYF	TGCGCCAGCAGCTTGGGTACAGCGGGGGGGCAAGAGACCCAGTACTTC